This TCR beta chain emerged from a study of immune cell composition in non-small cell lung cancer (TCRdb year 2017). In terms of the full investigation: To assign histologic subtype, which was mostly lung adenocarcinoma or squamous cell carcinoma, H&E was combined with p63, CK5, Napsin A and TTF-1 immunohistochemistry. In supplementary cohort #1, which comprised around 10 lung adenocarcinoma cases, paired tumour/lung TCR-beta sequencing was performed and TIL populations were generated so that tumour reactivity could be assessed. TCR-beta sequencing (Adaptive Biotechnologies) was performed on 34 paired NSCLC tumour and non-adjacent lung specimens plus 26 tumour-only specimens. Several tumour specimens with TCR-beta data were rare histological subtypes and were excluded from the subtype comparisons.

A two-step multiplex PCR was used to amplify TCR-beta CDR3 regions from genomic DNA, and Illumina-compatible adaptors were added in the second step. TCR-beta immunosequencing was performed on an Illumina platform as a commercial immunoSEQ service. The source study handled its data this way. Repertoires were summarised by productive clonality and by Top 10 Clones, defined as the percentage of T-cell templates derived from the ten most frequent sequences. Values of productive clonality ranged from 0 to 1, with a monoclonal population indicated by a value of 1. Using log10 scatter plots, tumour-associated clones were identified as sequences that made up at least 0.1% of tumour T-cell templates yet were absent from the matched non-adjacent lung. Student's t-tests were used for two-group comparisons, ANOVA for comparisons across stages, and linear regression for relationships, with analyses done in GraphPad Prism7 and R. TCRdb's version of the immuneACCESS table is confined to in-frame rearrangements and falls short of the full clone set. An unresolved V gene accounts for under half of the shortfall where checked; the remainder is of unknown origin. That table supplies the V and J calls and clone size; D and trimming were determined from the DNA. The sample data list about 4,300 clones, and 76% of these were observed just once. The top ten hold about an eighth of the sample.

CDR1 SGDLS and CDR2 YYNGEE are derived from the germline V gene. From its cysteine to its phenylalanine, the CDR3 spans 14 amino acids. The only DNA kept is the CDR3, 42 bases in frame from the first base. The trim is 4 bases for V and 4 bases for J, with a gap of 15 bases between the germline ends. Turning to this clone: Its binding antigen is unknown. One base away there is no much larger clone; base qualities are not given.

Genomic DNA was isolated with the QIAamp DNA kit from frozen aliquots of single-cell suspensions that had not been sorted. Tumour samples were surgically resected non-small cell lung cancer tissue. Tissues arrived within 2 hours of resection and were immediately processed into single-cell suspensions. Tissue was mechanically dissociated and enzymatically digested with DNase I, collagenase I and hyaluronidase for 25 to 30 minutes at 37 °C, then filtered and RBC-lysed. Broader findings and caveats from the paper: Smoking pack-years did not significantly correlate with tumour TCR-beta clonality. Across under 12 adenocarcinoma cases, TIL tumour reactivity correlated strongly with maximal tumour-associated clone frequency but not with overall clonality. Compared with lung adenocarcinoma tumours, lung squamous cell carcinoma showed significantly higher Top 10 clone scores and productive clonality. Nearly half of NSCLC cases had tumour-associated clones >0.5%, with 75% to 80% of squamous carcinomas showing such clones compared with 30% to 40% of adenocarcinomas. The reactivity cohort included only 10 cases, and whether tumour-reactive clones share sequences with the dominant in vivo tumour-associated clones was not shown.

The sample was lung tumor tissue. This chain is built from TRBV9 and TRBJ2-7; matching of 6 bases hints at TRBD1 as the D gene. The TCR was taken from a human donor with non-small cell lung cancer. The CDR3 here reads CASSPGGSEYEQYF. The nucleotide sequence reads TGTGCCAGCAGCCCTGGGGGCAGCGAGTACGAGCAGTACTTC.